The T cell receptor (beta chain) described here comes from a study of shared clonotypes between healthy human individuals. CDR3 length: 16 amino acids. Trimming removed 4 bases from V and 5 bases from J; junction bases left unmatched: 6. Germline V gives CDR1 SNHLY, CDR2 FYNNEI. Some clones are missing from TCRdb's copy, which holds only in-frame ones; the method was immunoSEQ multiplex PCR. This table has around 750,000 clones, less than 85% appearing once. This clonotype was obtained from a woman aged 25-40 years in good health. Sequencing used memory CD4+ T cells sorted from blood. Subset defined: CD45RA-negative fraction. The rearrangement uses TRBV2 and TRBJ2-1, with TRBD2 matching over 12 bases. DNA of the CDR3: TGTGCCAGCAGTGGGCTGCTAGCGGGAGGGGACAATGAGCAGTTCTTC. Its translation: CASSGLLAGGDNEQFF.